The 19 T cell receptor beta chains below come from one sample, sequenced in a study of T-cell memory formation after mild COVID-19. TCRdb used MiXCR to reprocess the 5' RACE reads, holding one entry per CDR3 protein. The sample holds around 370,000 distinct CDR3 sequences; 21% are singletons and the top ten take roughly an eighth. The sequencing input was PBMCs or a T cell subset sorted from them (not recorded which). The receptors were sampled from an adult woman who had mild COVID-19 (a few samples of this study predate the infection). Cell type and time point are not known.

This chain's CDR3 is CASSFGRGGGNSYEQYF. The CDR3 nucleotides read TGTGCCAGCAGTTTCGGCCGCGGGGGGGGAAACTCCTACGAGCAGTACTTC. The chain employs TRBV27 and TRBJ2-7, with 9 bases fitting TRBD2. The germline V gene encodes CDR1 MNHEY and CDR2 SMNVEV (reference sequence). Trimming cost V 3 bases and J 0 bases; bases outside gene matches: 9. The CDR3 consists of 17 residues.

This clonotype has only a few counts. The genes are TRBV5-1 and TRBJ1-1, with D possibly TRBD1 on 5 matching bases. The germline V gene encodes CDR1 SGHRS and CDR2 YFSETQ. The ends were cut back, 2 bases at V and 11 bases at J, with 19 bases in the middle. The CDR3 runs 14 residues. The CDR3 protein is CASSFRTPLNEAFF. The CDR3 DNA sequence: TGCGCCAGCAGCTTCCGGACACCTCTCAACGAGGCTTTCTTT.

V usage is TRBV5-1 and J usage is TRBJ2-1; TRBD2 agrees at 16 bases. Trimming at V came to 4 bases and at J to 8 bases, leaving 9 bases not matched to a gene. CDR1 is SGHRS, CDR2 YFSETQ, per germline. There are 17 residues in the CDR3. The CDR3 bases are TGCGCCAGCAGCCCGGGACTAGCGGGAGGGCCGATGGATGAGCAGTTCTTC. It is translated as CASSPGLAGGPMDEQFF.

The chain has TRBV18 and TRBJ2-5, with D tentatively TRBD1 (5 bases). In germline, CDR1 is KGHSH, CDR2 LQKENI. CDR3 length equals 13 residues. V gave up 2 bases and J gave up 5 bases, with 9 bases separating them. CDR3 DNA sequence: TGTGCCAGCTCACCATCAGGGTTTGAGACCCAGTACTTC. Translating it yields CASSPSGFETQYF.

This rearrangement joins TRBV10-3 to TRBJ2-3, with D perhaps being TRBD1 or TRBD2 (5 bases each). The V and J ends lost 8 bases and 2 bases respectively, with 11 bases between them. The CDR3 extends over 13 amino acids. The germline V gene encodes CDR1 ENHRY and CDR2 SYGVKD. The CDR3 loop is CAIGTRDTDTQYF. CDR3 DNA: TGTGCCATCGGGACGCGCGACACAGATACGCAGTATTTT.

A few counts support this clonotype. The rearrangement uses TRBV18 and TRBJ2-1; D call uncertain. The CDR3 consists of 13 residues. CDR1 is KGHSH, CDR2 LQKENI, per germline. Trimming removed 3 bases at V and 7 bases at J, with 10 bases between. The CDR3 coding sequence is TGTGCCAGCTCACCTAAAACTGGGAATGAGCAGTTCTTC. Translating it yields CASSPKTGNEQFF.

The V call is TRBV3-1, the J call TRBJ2-7, with D perhaps matching TRBD2 (6 bases). This CDR3 is built from 13 residues. Trimming left V 4 bases short and J 3 bases short, with 10 bases between. Germline loops: CDR1 LGHDT, CDR2 YNNKEL (reference sequence). As DNA, the CDR3 is TGTGCCAGCAGCCGACGACTAGACTACGAGCAGTACTTC. Amino acid sequence: CASSRRLDYEQYF.

This clonotype was observed a handful of times. Germline is not matched at one junction end, which may reflect a read error. CDR3 coding DNA: TGTGCCAGCAGACCACAGGGGGCGAGGGTCGGGAGCCCACAAGACTTC. This translates into CASRPQGARVGSPQDF. This chain links TRBV27 with TRBJ2-5; 9 positions match TRBD1. Germline assignment: CDR1 MNHEY and CDR2 SMNVEV (reference sequence). The CDR3 contains 16 residues.

This clonotype came up a few times. The chain uses TRBV4-2 and TRBJ2-7; TRBD1 aligns across 7 bases. Germline CDR1 is LGHNA and CDR2 is YNFKEQ. V dropped 0 bases and J dropped 1; count of bases not matched to a gene: 6. The CDR3 is 16 residues long. CDR3 nucleotides: TGTGCCAGCAGCCAAGATGCGACAGGGTATTCCTACGAGCAGTACTTC. The encoded protein is CASSQDATGYSYEQYF.

This clonotype showed up many times. The chain joins TRBV20-1 to TRBJ2-1, with 11 bases lining up with TRBD2. The CDR3 runs to 14 residues. Germline V lookup: CDR1 DFQATT, CDR2 SNEGSKA (reference sequence). The CDR3 nucleotides are TGCTCCTCCTCACCGGGACTAGCGGTCGGTGAGCAGTTCTTC. This codes for CSSSPGLAVGEQFF.

The V gene is TRBV12-3 or TRBV12-4, the J gene TRBJ1-1; a weak D match, TRBD1 (5 bases). The CDR3 runs to 13 residues. Trimming shortened V by 7 bases and J by 4 bases, and 13 bases separated the two germline ends. The CDR3 nucleotides are TGTGCCAGCAAAACTCGACAGATCACTGAAGCTTTCTTT. Translated: CASKTRQITEAFF.

The chain is built from TRBV2 and TRBJ1-1; D is undetermined. V was shortened by 6 bases and J by 3 bases, with 14 bases between the two germline ends. This CDR3 is 14 amino acids long. In germline, CDR1 is SNHLY, CDR2 FYNNEI. CDR3 amino acids: CASSLFLTDTEAFF. The CDR3 DNA is TGTGCCAGCAGCCTTTTCTTGACGGACACTGAAGCTTTCTTT.

J is TRBJ1-1 and V is TRBV20-1, with D perhaps matching TRBD1 (5 bases). CDR3 length equals 15 residues. Germline lookup yields CDR1 DFQATT and CDR2 SNEGSKA (reference sequence). V was pared by 5 bases and J by 1 base, with 17 bases between. CDR3 in amino acids: CSAPSGADKNTEAFF. CDR3 coding DNA: TGCAGTGCTCCCTCCGGGGCAGATAAGAACACTGAAGCTTTCTTT.

This chain uses TRBV6-1 with TRBJ1-6, with D possibly being TRBD1 (5 bases). CDR3 length: 11 residues. V lost 4 bases and J lost 18, with 13 bases in between. Germline loops: CDR1 MNHNS, CDR2 SASEGT. The CDR3 loop is CASSGPGTHHF. The CDR3 region has the DNA TGTGCCAGCAGTGGACCCGGGACCCACCACTTT.

This clonotype was seen more than once but under ten times. The chain links TRBV30 to TRBJ1-2; no firm D call. The CDR3 totals 13 residues. V was pared by 2 bases and J by 0 bases, with 7 bases between. Germline CDR1 and CDR2: GTSNPN and SVGIG (reference sequence). CDR3 residues: CAWSPGSNYGYTF. CDR3 DNA: TGTGCCTGGAGTCCGGGTTCTAACTATGGCTACACCTTC.

This clonotype occurred a few times. This chain links TRBV24-1 with TRBJ2-2; 7 bases are a match to TRBD2. V was clipped by 8 bases and J by 3 bases; unmatched bases: 5. The germline gives CDR1 KGHDR, CDR2 SFDVKD. The CDR3 loop spans 14 amino acids. The DNA of the CDR3 is TGTGCCACCAAGGGAGGGACCTACACCGGGGAGCTGTTTTTT. It codes for CATKGGTYTGELFF.

The chain links TRBV12-3 or TRBV12-4 to TRBJ2-7, with 7 bases lining up with TRBD1. The CDR3 runs 12 residues. The V gene end was trimmed by 6 bases and the J gene end by 6 bases; junction bases not matched to a gene: 5. CDR3 nucleotide sequence: TGTGCCAGCAGCCTACAGGGGCTCGAGCAGTACTTC. It is translated as CASSLQGLEQYF.

This clonotype was detected only a few times. This chain joins TRBV9 and TRBJ1-3; TRBD1 might be the D (5 bases). Trimming left V 0 bases short and J 2 bases short, with 15 bases between. This CDR3 comprises 17 residues. Germline lookup yields CDR1 SGDLS and CDR2 YYNGEE. The CDR3: CASSVESGLTAGNTIYF. CDR3 in DNA: TGTGCCAGCAGCGTAGAGTCGGGACTGACGGCTGGAAACACCATATATTTT.

This clonotype was detected a few times. The chain employs TRBV9 and TRBJ2-3, with 8 bases lining up with TRBD2. CDR3 length: 16 residues. After removal of 3 bases from V and 0 bases from J, the junction contained 6 bases not matched to a gene. The germline V gene encodes CDR1 SGDLS and CDR2 YYNGEE. The CDR3 sequence is CASSAAGLGSTDTQYF. As DNA, the CDR3 is TGTGCCAGCAGCGCCGCGGGACTAGGGAGCACAGATACGCAGTATTTT.